This entry is about one T cell receptor beta chain. This specimen belongs to a study of T cell responses to AZD1222 COVID-19 vaccine. Germline assignment: CDR1 SNHLY and CDR2 FYNNEI. Losses at the gene ends were 6 bases for V and 7 bases for J; bases not matched to a gene: 9. The CDR3 loop spans 15 amino acids. Clones were sequenced by immunoSEQ multiplex PCR, and TCRdb holds only the in-frame ones, with some missing. The sample shows 150,000 to 200,000 clones, around 86% of them seen only once. The TCR comes from an adult in good health. The chain recombines TRBV2 with TRBJ2-7; 13 nucleotides align to TRBD2. Sequences were derived from peripheral blood, sampled on day 0 of MenACWY control vaccination. For the CDR3, the DNA is TGTGCCAGCAGATGGACTAGCGGGGGATCGGGGGAGCAGTACTTC. Translation gives CASRWTSGGSGEQYF.